This T cell receptor (beta chain) is from a study of blood T cells in healthy people across ages (dated by TCRdb to between 2015 and 2016). In the study overall: In model experiments, template switching captured about one uniquely barcoded TCR beta cDNA molecule for every two T cells. Using deep sequencing normalized with unique cDNA molecular identifiers, the study measured how TCR beta repertoire diversity changes with age. Two additional independent replicas of 1 million unique cDNA reads from the same blood draw were analyzed for two donors (one aged 18 to 30 and one aged 80 or older). To avoid experimental bias, donors of different ages were randomly spread across the sequencing lanes. Four age groups were formed from the donors: young (average around 15 years), middle-aged (approximately 39), aged (62) and long-lived (about 80). The paper as a whole reports these results and caveats: The long-lived group showed more naive CD4+ T cells, fewer expanded clones and increased TCR diversity than the aged group, suggesting age selection. Estimates of total diversity based on one million sequenced T cells were regarded as lower bounds and as underestimates. Observed TCR beta diversity per million T cells fell roughly linearly with age, and a significant reduction was already apparent by age about 38. There was a strong correlation between observed TCR beta diversity and the percentage of naive T cells measured by flow cytometry. Since profiling was done on bulk unsorted PBMCs, naive and antigen-experienced compartments could not be conclusively compared. Because donor CMV infection status was unknown, age-related changes in expanded clonotypes were potentially confounded.

Library method: 5' RACE. TCRdb lists the instrument as Illumina HiSeq 2500. The second PCR ran for about 6 to 12 cycles and used a J-beta primer mix along with a sample-barcoded 5' primer. Each TCR beta cDNA molecule received a unique molecular identifier from a template-switch 5' adaptor carrying 12 random nucleotides. Each sample yielded at least 2.5 million CDR3-containing paired-end reads. All of the RNA was converted into first-strand cDNA using the Mint cDNA synthesis kit, with a TRBC-specific oligonucleotide serving as the primer. Following uracil-DNA glycosylase treatment, all cDNA underwent a first 18-cycle PCR with the universal primers M1SS and BC2_uni_R. The authors' pipeline ran thus. Normalization of each sample was performed by random selection of 1 million high-quality reads, each carrying a distinct molecular identifier. Instead of being binned into consensus sequences, reads with shared molecular identifiers were discarded. MiTCR, set to a Q25 quality threshold and the strictest error-elimination algorithm, was used for CDR3 identification, clonotype clustering and error correction. A nonparametric unseen species model with Euler transformation was used to estimate lower-bound total TCR beta diversity. TCRdb ran its own pipeline on the public reads, namely fastp trimming at Q25 and MiXCR clone calling, and kept in-frame beta chains. Rows matching on CDR3 protein sequence are summarized as one entry with the most common DNA and genes. TCRdb's processing, not the authors', yielded these V and J calls. For this sample there are about 400,000 distinct CDR3 sequences; about 49% appear just once. The top ten hold around 49% of the sample.

Concerning this clonotype: Its recognized antigen is unknown. One base away there is no much larger clone; base qualities are not given.

Systemically healthy Caucasian individuals from Russia, about 38 in total and aged 6 to 90 years, were included as donors. Roughly 11 milliliters of peripheral blood were drawn from each donor into EDTA-treated Vacutainer tubes. PBMCs were isolated by Ficoll-Paque density-gradient centrifugation, with at least 6 million obtained per sample. Total RNA, at least 6 micrograms per sample, was extracted from PBMCs with Trizol reagent. Naive CD45RAhigh/CD27high T cell percentages were measured by flow cytometry on a PBMC aliquot from every donor. The CDR3, cysteine through phenylalanine, is 13 amino acids long. The retained sequence is limited to the CDR3, 39 bases, with the frame set at the first base. V drops 0 bases and J drops 7 bases, leaving 10 bases in between. For CDR1 and CDR2, the germline V gene (reference sequence) lists DFQATT and SNEGSKA.

This chain joins TRBV20-1 to TRBJ1-5, with the identity of the D gene unclear. The material sequenced was blood. The sequence derives from a man aged 55 to 70 in good health. The CDR3 protein is CSARDLGPQPQHF. The nucleotide sequence reads as follows: TGCAGTGCTAGAGATTTAGGGCCCCAGCCCCAGCATTTT.